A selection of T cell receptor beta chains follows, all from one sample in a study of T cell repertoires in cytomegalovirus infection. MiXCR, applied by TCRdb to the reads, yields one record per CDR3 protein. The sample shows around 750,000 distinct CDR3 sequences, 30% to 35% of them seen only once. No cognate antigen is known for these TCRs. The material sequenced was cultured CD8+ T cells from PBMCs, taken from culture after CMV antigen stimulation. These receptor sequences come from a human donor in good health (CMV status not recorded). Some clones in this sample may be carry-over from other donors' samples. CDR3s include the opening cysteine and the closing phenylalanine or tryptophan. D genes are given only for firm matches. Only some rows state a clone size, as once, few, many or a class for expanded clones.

DNA: TGTGCCAGCAGTTGGACTAGCGGACCATTTAGCACAGATACGCAGTATTTT
CDR3: CASSWTSGPFSTDTQYF
D: TRBD2
J: TRBJ2-3
size: -
V: TRBV12-3/TRBV12-4

DNA: TGTGCCAGCAGCTTATCCTCTAGCACAGATACGCAGTATTTT
CDR3: CASSLSSSTDTQYF
D: -
J: TRBJ2-3
size: -
V: TRBV7-9

DNA: TGCGCCAGCAGCCAAGACCTGGCGTCCTTTAGCAATCAGCCCCAGCATTTT
CDR3: CASSQDLASFSNQPQHF
D: -
J: TRBJ1-5
size: -
V: TRBV4-1

DNA: TGCGCCAGCAGCCATAGGAGGACTGGGGCCAACGTCCTGACTTTC
CDR3: CASSHRRTGANVLTF
D: -
J: TRBJ2-6
size: -
V: TRBV4-3

DNA: TGTGCCAGCAGCCCCCCACGATTTGGGGAGGGGAATGAAAAACTGTTTTTT
CDR3: CASSPPRFGEGNEKLFF
D: -
J: TRBJ1-4
size: many
V: TRBV7-9

DNA: TGTGCCAGCAGTTTATATGAGGGCAACACAGATACGCAGTATTTT
CDR3: CASSLYEGNTDTQYF
D: -
J: TRBJ2-3
size: -
V: TRBV27

DNA: TGCGCCAGCAGCCAAGATAAAGACGGACAGTACTATGGCTACACCTTC
CDR3: CASSQDKDGQYYGYTF
D: -
J: TRBJ1-2
size: -
V: TRBV4-1

DNA: TGTGCCAGCAGTACGCAGCGGGGGGCCAAAAACATTCAGTACTTC
CDR3: CASSTQRGAKNIQYF
D: TRBD2
J: TRBJ2-4
size: few
V: TRBV2

DNA: TGTGCCAGCAGATTTTATACCTTCGAGTGGAATTCACCCCTCCACTTT
CDR3: CASRFYTFEWNSPLHF
D: -
J: TRBJ1-6
size: -
V: TRBV28

DNA: TGTGCCAGCAGCTTAAACAGGGGGAACACTGAAGCTTTCTTT
CDR3: CASSLNRGNTEAFF
D: TRBD1
J: TRBJ1-1
size: many
V: TRBV7-9

DNA: TGTGCCAGCAGCTACAGGGGGCACGGGACCGGGGAGCTGTTTTTT
CDR3: CASSYRGHGTGELFF
D: TRBD1
J: TRBJ2-2
size: once
V: TRBV7-4

DNA: TGTGCCATCAGTGCCGGGCCCACAGATACGCAGTATTTT
CDR3: CAISAGPTDTQYF
D: -
J: TRBJ2-3
size: -
V: TRBV10-3

DNA: TGTGCCAGCATGGGAGAAGAGACCCAGTACTTC
CDR3: CASMGEETQYF
D: -
J: TRBJ2-5
size: -
V: TRBV6-1

DNA: TGTGCCGTTGGGGGTGGGGCGCAGTATTTT
CDR3: CAVGGGAQYF
D: -
J: TRBJ2-3
size: -
V: TRBV27

DNA: TGTGCCAGCAGTGACGTCAGTTTCACAGATACGCAGTATTTT
CDR3: CASSDVSFTDTQYF
D: -
J: TRBJ2-3
size: few
V: TRBV25-1

DNA: TGTGCCAGCAGCGTAGGGACAGGGGGGAGAGATACGCAGTATTTT
CDR3: CASSVGTGGRDTQYF
D: TRBD1
J: TRBJ2-3
size: -
V: TRBV9

DNA: TGTGCCAGCGGGACAGGGTCCACCGGGGAGCTGTTTTTT
CDR3: CASGTGSTGELFF
D: TRBD1
J: TRBJ2-2
size: many
V: TRBV7-6